This T cell receptor (beta chain) appears in the sequencing data of a study of molecular identifiers for immune sequencing clone quantification. Trimming took off 3 bases at V and 3 bases at J, with 5 bases between the two ends. The CDR3 has 13 residues. Germline-derived CDR1 and CDR2 are SGHAT and FQNNGV. TCRdb recomputed calls from the PCR reads with MiXCR, one row per CDR3 protein. The table has 7,500 to 10,000 distinct CDR3 sequences, around 14% seen once. The source is a human donor in good health. Some libraries in this study had Jurkat cell RNA spiked in. This sequence joins TRBV11-2 and TRBJ2-2; D gene ambiguous. The sequenced sample consisted of naive CD8+ T cells from blood, with Jurkat cell RNA spiked in. Stated subset: FACS-sorted CD8+CD4-CCR7+CD45RA+ naive T cells. CDR3 region: CASSLPYTGELFF. The CDR3 DNA is TGTGCCAGCAGCTTGCCTTACACCGGGGAGCTGTTTTTT.